This T cell receptor beta chain was captured in a study of cytomegalovirus exposure and HLA in healthy donors. PCR was performed using 60 Vbeta and 13 Jbeta primers. Assay used: immunoSEQ multiplex PCR; TCRdb lists only in-frame clones, some missing. Seen here are 200,000 to 250,000 clones, about 80% observed once, and the top ten hold about 1.8%. Broader study findings: Most observed TCR sequences were rare, whereas some public TCRs were detected in many donors. What a later analysis reportedly showed was that an Asian-associated ancestry cluster had fewer N-insertions than the roughly 720-donor mean.

As to this clone: Its specificity is unknown.

CDR3 length: 15 amino acids. V lost 3 bases, J lost 13 bases, and 8 bases stayed unmatched. The germline CDR1 and CDR2 sequences are SGHTA and FQGNSA. Sequencing input: PBMCs. The chain links TRBV7-2 to TRBJ2-2; 13 bases are a match to TRBD2. This receptor was taken from a man between 18 and 29 years old in good health and CMV-seronegative. The CDR3 reads CASSFTSGGAEGLFF. Written as DNA, the CDR3 is TGTGCCAGCAGCTTCACTAGCGGGGGGGCAGAGGGGCTGTTTTTT. Full variable domain (remainder filled in from reference TRBV7-2 and TRBJ2-2): GAGVSQSPSNKVTEKGKDVELRCDPISGHTALYWYRQSLGQGLEFLIYFQGNSAPDKSGLPSDRFSAERTGGSVSTLTIQRTQQEDSAVYLCASSFTSGGAEGLFFGEGSRLTVL.